This entry lists 4 T cell receptor beta chains sequenced from one sample in a study of cytomegalovirus exposure and HLA in healthy donors. The PCR ran on 60 Vbeta and 13 Jbeta primers. TCRdb's copy holds only in-frame clones and misses some; the assay was immunoSEQ multiplex PCR. This sample has 150,000 to 200,000 clones, with roughly 73% found just once. The sample comprised PBMCs. The origin of the receptors is a male donor in good health and CMV-seronegative.

Points on this clone: The identical CDR3 is also encoded by other nucleotide sequences in the sample. The chain couples TRBV5-1 to TRBJ1-1; TRBD1 is a possible D gene (5 bases). V shed 0 bases and J shed 6 bases, with 12 bases lying between them. CDR1 is SGHRS, CDR2 YFSETQ, per germline. The CDR3 extends over 14 amino acids. CDR3 region: CASSLAAGMAEAFF. Written as DNA, the CDR3 is TGCGCCAGCAGCTTGGCCGCAGGGATGGCTGAAGCTTTCTTT. The full variable domain, its missing parts supplied by reference TRBV5-1 and TRBJ1-1, is KAGVTQTPRYLIKTRGQQVTLSCSPISGHRSVSWYQQTPGQGLQFLFEYFSETQRNKGNFPGRFSGRQFSNSRSEMNVSTLELGDSALYLCASSLAAGMAEAFFGQGTRLTVV.

This chain connects TRBV6-5 to TRBJ2-7; TRBD1 matches 7 bases. J was trimmed by 3 bases and V by 4 bases; bases with no gene match: 9. CDR3 length equals 15 residues. CDR1 and CDR2 (germline): MNHEY, SVGAGI. The chain's CDR3 is CASSFHRGSSYEQYF. The CDR3 DNA sequence: TGTGCCAGCAGTTTCCACAGGGGCTCCAGCTACGAGCAGTACTTC.

The chain carries TRBV4-3 and TRBJ2-3, with 13 bases fitting TRBD2. Germline CDR1 and CDR2: LGHNA and YSLEER. There are 16 residues in the CDR3. The J segment lost 2 bases and the V segment lost 4 bases, leaving 3 bases of the junction unmatched. In nucleotides, the CDR3 is TGCGCCAGCAGCCGGGGACTAGCGGGAAACACAGATACGCAGTATTTT. It codes for CASSRGLAGNTDTQYF.

The chain carries TRBV5-6 and TRBJ1-2; D may be TRBD1 (6 bases). The germline V gene encodes CDR1 SGHDT and CDR2 YYEEEE. The CDR3 sequence is 13 residues long. V was shortened by 0 bases and J by 6 bases, with 9 bases between the two germline ends. CDR3 in amino acids: CASSLAGGHGYTF. The CDR3, as DNA: TGTGCCAGCAGCTTGGCGGGGGGGCATGGCTACACCTTC.